Following are 28 T cell receptor beta chains from one sample sequenced in a study of blood T cell repertoires in COVID-19. Sequenced by immunoSEQ multiplex PCR; TCRdb stores in-frame clones only, minus some. The table includes some 70,000 clones, around 89% detected once. Sequenced input: peripheral blood. The receptors were sampled from a man between 60 and 75 years old with acute or convalescent COVID-19.

The chain combines TRBV28 with TRBJ1-5; TRBD1 agrees at 9 bases. V shed 6 bases, J shed 7 bases, and the junction held 7 bases outside the gene matches. CDR3 length: 14 amino acids. Germline assignment: CDR1 MDHEN and CDR2 SYDVKM. In nucleotides, the CDR3 is TGTGCCAGCAGAATACAGGGGGCTGGACAGCCCCAGCATTTT. It encodes CASRIQGAGQPQHF.

This clone was observed a single time. The V gene is TRBV2, the J gene TRBJ2-5, with 7 bases matching TRBD2. CDR1 SNHLY and CDR2 FYNNEI come from the germline V gene. The CDR3 is 15 residues long. Trimming at V came to 9 bases and at J to 5 bases, leaving 15 bases not matched to a gene. CDR3 sequence: CASLKGSGGAETQYF. In DNA form, the CDR3 reads TGTGCCAGTCTAAAGGGATCGGGGGGAGCTGAGACCCAGTACTTC. The full variable domain, rest sourced from reference TRBV2 and TRBJ2-5, is EPEVTQTPSHQVTQMGQEVILRCVPISNHLYFYWYRQILGQKVEFLVSFYNNEISEKSEIFDDQFSVERPDGSNFTLKIRSTKLEDSAMYFCASLKGSGGAETQYFGPGTRLLVL.

V gene TRBV19 combines with J gene TRBJ1-1; D gene uncertain. Germline V gene sequence: CDR1 LNHDA, CDR2 SQIVND (reference sequence). The length of the CDR3 is 14 residues. Between the trimmed V and J ends, which lost 5 bases and 3 bases, there was a span of 13 bases. CDR3 nucleotides: TGTGCCAGTAGTCTGGAACGAGGTGACACTGAAGCTTTCTTT. Translation: CASSLERGDTEAFF.

This rearrangement joins TRBV7-3 to TRBJ2-3, with D possibly being TRBD2 (5 bases). The CDR3 is 15 amino acids. Germline CDR1 reads SGHTA; CDR2 reads FQGTGA. V was shortened by 5 bases and J by 3 bases, with 15 bases between the two germline ends. The CDR3 protein is CASSPGRAGTDTQYF. The CDR3 region has the DNA TGTGCCAGCAGCCCCGGGCGGGCCGGGACAGATACGCAGTATTTT.

V and J are TRBV24-1 and TRBJ1-2; 8 bases are a match to TRBD1. Germline V lookup: CDR1 KGHDR, CDR2 SFDVKD. The CDR3 length is 14 residues. V dropped 3 bases and J dropped 6; count of bases not matched to a gene: 5. In nucleotides, the CDR3 is TGTGCCACCAGTGATCGGACAGGGTATGATGGCTACACCTTC. Translated: CATSDRTGYDGYTF.

The chain recombines TRBV19 with TRBJ1-4; TRBD1 might be the D (5 bases). V lost 6 bases to trimming and J lost 2 bases, with 10 bases between them. CDR1 is LNHDA and CDR2 is SQIVND in the germline V gene (reference sequence). This CDR3 has 14 residues. The CDR3: CASSVAGTNEKLFF. The CDR3 bases are TGTGCCAGTAGCGTTGCAGGGACTAATGAAAAACTGTTTTTT.

The chain combines TRBV5-1 with TRBJ2-7, with D uncertain. CDR1 SGHRS and CDR2 YFSETQ come from the germline V gene. Deletions cut 0 bases from V and 3 bases from J, with 13 bases between. The CDR3 extends over 15 amino acids. The CDR3 is CASSLGPSRSYEQYF. CDR3 nucleotide sequence: TGCGCCAGCAGCTTGGGTCCCTCGCGGAGCTACGAGCAGTACTTC.

The chain has TRBV5-3 and TRBJ2-6; D is perhaps TRBD1 (6 bases). TRBV5-3 counts as an open reading frame of uncertain function. V dropped 4 bases and J dropped 0 bases, with 17 bases sitting between them. The CDR3 has 18 residues. The CDR3 coding sequence is TGTGCCAGAAGCAGGGGACAACCGAAAGACTCTGGGGCCAACGTCCTGACTTTC. Translation gives CARSRGQPKDSGANVLTF.

V and J are TRBV5-1 and TRBJ2-2, with D perhaps matching TRBD1 (6 bases). Germline V gene data show CDR1 as SGHRS and CDR2 as YFSETQ. V was trimmed by 4 bases and J by 0 bases, leaving 13 bases between them. The CDR3 consists of 16 residues. In nucleotides, the CDR3 is TGCGCCAGCAGCGCAACCGGGACATCGAACACCGGGGAGCTGTTTTTT. Protein product: CASSATGTSNTGELFF.

As regards this clone: At one boundary the junction diverges from the germline segment, which might be a read error. The chain combines TRBV9 with TRBJ1-6; 7 bases fit TRBD1. This CDR3 is built from 18 residues. Germline V lookup: CDR1 SGDLS, CDR2 YYNGEE. CDR3 protein: CASSVEGTAVSYSSPLHF. The CDR3 DNA is TGTGCCAGCAGCGTAGAGGGGACAGCCGTCTCCTATAGTTCACCCCTCCACTTT.

This chain joins TRBV24-1 and TRBJ2-3; TRBD2 aligns across 13 bases. Germline CDR1 reads KGHDR; CDR2 reads SFDVKD. The V and J ends lost 11 bases and 1 base, in that order; junction bases with no gene match: 11. CDR3 length: 17 residues. CDR3 region: CANPLHGLAGGTDTQYF. The DNA of the CDR3 is TGTGCCAACCCACTACACGGACTAGCGGGAGGCACAGATACGCAGTATTTT.

V is TRBV7-9 and J is TRBJ1-2; D unclear. The V gene's germline CDR1 is SEHNR and CDR2 FQNEAQ (reference sequence). The ends were cut back, 5 bases at V and 0 bases at J, with 16 bases in the middle. The CDR3 extends over 16 amino acids. Here the CDR3 reads CASSHNSHSPNYGYTF. For the CDR3, the DNA is TGTGCCAGCAGCCATAATAGCCATAGCCCTAACTATGGCTACACCTTC.

The chain employs TRBV9 and TRBJ2-7; 7 bases fit TRBD2. Germline V gene data show CDR1 as SGDLS and CDR2 as YYNGEE. Trimming took 0 bases from V and 3 from J; bases not matched to a gene: 3. This CDR3 region has 14 residues. The CDR3 DNA reads TGTGCCAGCAGCGTAGCTGGGGGGGGCTACGAGCAGTACTTC. Residues: CASSVAGGGYEQYF.

This CDR3 is CASSLGQNIQYF. The CDR3 DNA reads TGCGCCAGCAGCTTGGGACAGAACATTCAGTACTTC. This chain connects TRBV5-1 to TRBJ2-4, with D maybe TRBD1 (5 bases). The germline V gene has CDR1 SGHRS and CDR2 YFSETQ. Trimming stripped 0 bases from V and 7 bases from J, with 5 bases between. The CDR3 spans 12 residues.

This chain connects TRBV28 to TRBJ2-1, with 9 bases that match TRBD2. With V trimmed by 5 bases and J by 8 bases, 10 bases remained unmatched. The CDR3 is made up of 15 amino acids. The germline gives CDR1 MDHEN, CDR2 SYDVKM. CDR3 sequence: CASSPGTSKSYEQFF. The CDR3 nucleotides are TGTGCCAGCAGTCCTGGGACTAGCAAGAGTTATGAGCAGTTCTTC. Drawing the rest from reference TRBV28 and TRBJ2-1, the complete variable domain is DVKVTQSSRYLVKRTGEKVFLECVQDMDHENMFWYRQDPGLGLRLIYFSYDVKMKEKGDIPEGYSVSREKKERFSLILESASTNQTSMYLCASSPGTSKSYEQFFGPGTRLTVL.

CDR3 loop: CASSPSGNYGYTF. In DNA, the CDR3 is TGTGCCAGCAGCCCTTCAGGAAACTATGGCTACACCTTC. The rearrangement joins TRBV11-2 to TRBJ1-2; D ambiguous. V lost 5 bases and J lost 2, with 9 bases in between. Germline CDR1 SGHAT, CDR2 FQNNGV. The CDR3 is made up of 13 amino acids.

This clone was seen a single time. This chain connects TRBV9 to TRBJ1-3; D might be TRBD1 (5 bases). The CDR3 spans 13 residues. V was trimmed by 4 bases and J by 7 bases, leaving 12 bases between them. The germline V gene has CDR1 SGDLS and CDR2 YYNGEE. The CDR3 sequence: CASSKGDSNTIYF. The CDR3 DNA follows: TGTGCCAGCAGCAAAGGGGACTCTAACACCATATATTTT.

V and J are TRBV5-1 and TRBJ2-7; D gene uncertain. CDR3 length: 13 amino acids. The V end was cut by 0 bases, the J end by 2 bases, with 6 bases between. Germline-derived CDR1 and CDR2 are SGHRS and YFSETQ. The CDR3 DNA reads TGCGCCAGCAGCTTGGTAGAGCCCTACGAGCAGTACTTC. Translation: CASSLVEPYEQYF.

This chain connects TRBV6-7 to TRBJ2-5; TRBD2 matches 7 bases. TRBV6-7 is recorded as an ORF, its role being uncertain. This CDR3 comprises 17 residues. Trimming cost V 2 bases and J 0 bases; bases outside gene matches: 9. CDR3 protein: CASSYPQERGDQETQYF. CDR3 nucleotide sequence: TGTGCCAGCAGTTACCCTCAGGAGCGGGGTGACCAAGAGACCCAGTACTTC.

This chain connects TRBV19 to TRBJ2-5; a possible D gene is TRBD2 (5 bases). The germline V gene has CDR1 LNHDA and CDR2 SQIVND (reference sequence). This CDR3 is built from 14 residues. Trimming took 9 bases from V and 4 from J, leaving 18 bases between them. This CDR3 reads CASSRGVSGETQYF. The CDR3 DNA reads TGTGCCAGCTCCCGGGGAGTATCGGGAGAGACCCAGTACTTC.

The V gene is TRBV18, the J gene TRBJ2-3, with 8 bases matching TRBD2. The ends lost 4 bases at V and 3 bases at J; junction bases unmatched: 0. The CDR3 covers 13 residues. CDR1 is KGHSH, CDR2 LQKENI, per germline. CDR3 loop: CASSLAGTDTQYF. CDR3 sequence (DNA): TGTGCCAGCTCACTAGCGGGGACAGATACGCAGTATTTT.

The gene calls are TRBV3-1 (or the pseudogene TRBV3-2) and TRBJ1-5, with TRBD1 matching over 9 bases. The CDR3 consists of 13 residues. After removal of 6 bases from V and 7 bases from J, the junction contained 4 bases not matched to a gene. Germline assignment: CDR1 LGHDT and CDR2 YNNKEL (reference sequence). CDR3 residues: CASSVQGAQPQHF. The CDR3, as DNA: TGTGCCAGCAGTGTACAGGGGGCCCAGCCCCAGCATTTT.

This rearrangement joins TRBV19 to TRBJ1-1; TRBD1 is a possible D gene (5 bases). Deletions cut 3 bases from V and 3 bases from J, with 8 bases between. The CDR3 totals 13 residues. Germline assignment: CDR1 LNHDA and CDR2 SQIVND (reference sequence). In nucleotides, the CDR3 is TGTGCCAGTAGTATTCAAGGGGACACTGAAGCTTTCTTT. It translates to CASSIQGDTEAFF. Full variable domain (outside the CDR3, taken from reference TRBV19 and TRBJ1-1): DGGITQSPKYLFRKEGQNVTLSCEQNLNHDAMYWYRQDPGQGLRLIYYSQIVNDFQKGDIAEGYSVSREKKESFPLTVTSAQKNPTAFYLCASSIQGDTEAFFGQGTRLTVV.

This clone was counted once. J is TRBJ2-1 and V is TRBV9, with TRBD2 identical over 8 bases. Germline V gene lookup returns CDR1 SGDLS and CDR2 YYNGEE. V shed 6 bases and J 4 bases; nucleotides not matched to a gene: 3. The CDR3 extends over 13 amino acids. This chain's CDR3 is CASTREGYNEQFF. The DNA of the CDR3 is TGTGCCAGCACCCGGGAGGGGTACAATGAGCAGTTCTTC.

V and J are TRBV30 and TRBJ1-5, with a possible D match to TRBD1 (5 bases). The CDR3 sequence is 12 residues long. Germline values: CDR1 GTSNPN, CDR2 SVGIG (reference sequence). With 3 bases removed from V and 7 bases from J, the gap between germline ends came to 10 bases. The CDR3 sequence is CAWSRVDQPQHF. In nucleotides, the CDR3 is TGTGCCTGGAGCAGGGTAGACCAGCCCCAGCATTTT.

This chain uses TRBV29-1 with TRBJ2-7; weak D call: TRBD2 (6 bases). Germline V gene sequence: CDR1 SQVTM, CDR2 ANQGSEA. Trimming took off 3 bases at V and 5 bases at J, with 14 bases between the two ends. This CDR3 is 13 amino acids long. CDR3 protein: CSVDNPGRNEQYF. CDR3 in DNA: TGCAGCGTTGATAACCCAGGGAGGAACGAGCAGTACTTC.

CDR3 coding DNA: TGTGCCAGCAGCGGACAGTACAATGAGCAGTTCTTC. Protein sequence: CASSGQYNEQFF. The chain has TRBV12-3 or TRBV12-4 and TRBJ2-1, with D perhaps TRBD1 (6 bases). The CDR3 is 12 residues long. Trimming removed 6 bases from V and 4 bases from J, with 7 bases in between.

V is TRBV30 and J is TRBJ2-2; TRBD2 is a possible D gene (6 bases). CDR1 GTSNPN and CDR2 SVGIG come from the germline V gene (reference sequence). CDR3 size: 13 residues. Trimming removed 3 bases from V and 5 bases from J, with 10 bases in between. This CDR3 reads CAWRGLATGELFF. The CDR3 DNA sequence: TGTGCCTGGAGGGGGCTAGCGACCGGGGAGCTGTTTTTT.